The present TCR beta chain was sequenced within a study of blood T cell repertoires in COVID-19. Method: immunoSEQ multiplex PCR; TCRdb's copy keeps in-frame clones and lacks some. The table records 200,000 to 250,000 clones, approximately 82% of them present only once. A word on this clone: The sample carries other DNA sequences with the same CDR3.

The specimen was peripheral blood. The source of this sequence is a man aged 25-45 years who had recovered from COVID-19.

The CDR3 coding sequence is TGTGCCAGCAGTTTGAGGGGGACTGAAGCTTTCTTT. This sequence encodes CASSLRGTEAFF. The chain recombines TRBV28 with TRBJ1-1; possible D gene TRBD1, 6 bases. CDR3 length: 12 amino acids. The germline V gene has CDR1 MDHEN and CDR2 SYDVKM. Trimming shortened V by 3 bases and J by 5 bases, and 7 bases separated the two germline ends.